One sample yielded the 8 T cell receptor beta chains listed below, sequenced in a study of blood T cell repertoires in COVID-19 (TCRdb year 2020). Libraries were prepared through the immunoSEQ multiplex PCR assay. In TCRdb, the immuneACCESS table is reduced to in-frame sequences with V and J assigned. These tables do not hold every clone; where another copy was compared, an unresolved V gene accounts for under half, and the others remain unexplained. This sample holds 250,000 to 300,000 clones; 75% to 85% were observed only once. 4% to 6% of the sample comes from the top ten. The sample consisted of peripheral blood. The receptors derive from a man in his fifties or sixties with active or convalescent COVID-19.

In DNA, the CDR3 is TGTGCCAGCTCATCCTCGACAGGGTCATATGGCTACACCTTC. Translating it yields CASSSSTGSYGYTF. V and J are TRBV18 and TRBJ1-2; 7 bases line up with TRBD1. Per the germline V gene, CDR1 is KGHSH and CDR2 is LQKENI. J gave up 5 bases and V 5 bases, and 8 bases lay outside the gene matches. CDR3 length: 14 amino acids.

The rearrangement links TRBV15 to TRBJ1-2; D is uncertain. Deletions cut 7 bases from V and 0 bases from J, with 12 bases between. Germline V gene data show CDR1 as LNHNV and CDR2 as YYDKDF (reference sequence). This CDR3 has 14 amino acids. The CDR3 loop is CATTPEFSNYGYTF. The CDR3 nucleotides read TGTGCCACCACCCCAGAATTTTCTAACTATGGCTACACCTTC.

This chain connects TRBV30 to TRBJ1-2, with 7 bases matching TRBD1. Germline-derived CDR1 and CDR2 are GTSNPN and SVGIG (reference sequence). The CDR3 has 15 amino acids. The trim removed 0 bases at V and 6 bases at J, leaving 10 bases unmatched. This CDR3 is CAWSVRDRARHGYTF. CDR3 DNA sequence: TGTGCCTGGAGTGTACGCGACAGGGCCAGACATGGCTACACCTTC. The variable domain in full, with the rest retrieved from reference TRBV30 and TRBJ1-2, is SQTIHQWPATLVQPVGSPLSLECTVEGTSNPNLYWYRQAAGRGLQLLFYSVGIGQISSEVPQNLSASRPQDRQFILSSKKLLLSDSGFYLCAWSVRDRARHGYTFGSGTRLTVV.

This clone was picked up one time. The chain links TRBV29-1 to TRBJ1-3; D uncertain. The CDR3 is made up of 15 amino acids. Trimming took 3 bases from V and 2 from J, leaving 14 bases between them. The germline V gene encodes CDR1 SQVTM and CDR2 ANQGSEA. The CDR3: CSVEGNGRTGNTIYF. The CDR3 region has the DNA TGCAGCGTTGAGGGCAACGGAAGGACTGGAAACACCATATATTTT. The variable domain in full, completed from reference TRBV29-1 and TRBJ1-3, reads SAVISQKPSRDICQRGTSLTIQCQVDSQVTMMFWYRQQPGQSLTLIATANQGSEATYESGFVIDKFPISRPNLTFSTLTVSNMSPEDSSIYLCSVEGNGRTGNTIYFGEGSWLTVV.

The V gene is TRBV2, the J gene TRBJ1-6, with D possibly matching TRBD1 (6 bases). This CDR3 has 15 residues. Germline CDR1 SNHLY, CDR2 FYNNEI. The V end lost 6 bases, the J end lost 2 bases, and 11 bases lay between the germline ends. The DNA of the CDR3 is TGTGCCAGCAGGCCTTGGACAGCCTATAATTCACCCCTCCACTTT. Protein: CASRPWTAYNSPLHF. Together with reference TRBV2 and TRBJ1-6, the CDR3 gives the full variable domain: EPEVTQTPSHQVTQMGQEVILRCVPISNHLYFYWYRQILGQKVEFLVSFYNNEISEKSEIFDDQFSVERPDGSNFTLKIRSTKLEDSAMYFCASRPWTAYNSPLHFGNGTRLTVT.

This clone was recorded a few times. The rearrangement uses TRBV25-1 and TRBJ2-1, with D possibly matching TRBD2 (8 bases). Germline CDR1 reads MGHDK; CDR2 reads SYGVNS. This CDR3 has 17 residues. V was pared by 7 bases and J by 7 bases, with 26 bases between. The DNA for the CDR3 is TGTGCCAGCAAACTCGGGAGGGGGCTGGGGTATGGAAATGAGCAGTTCTTC. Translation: CASKLGRGLGYGNEQFF.

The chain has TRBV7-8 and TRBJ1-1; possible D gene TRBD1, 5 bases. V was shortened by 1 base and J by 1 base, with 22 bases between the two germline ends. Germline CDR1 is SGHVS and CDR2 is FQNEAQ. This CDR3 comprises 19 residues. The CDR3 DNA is TGTGCCAGCAGCTTAGAACCCCCAGGCAGTCAGGGATGGAACACTGAAGCTTTCTTT. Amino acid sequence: CASSLEPPGSQGWNTEAFF.

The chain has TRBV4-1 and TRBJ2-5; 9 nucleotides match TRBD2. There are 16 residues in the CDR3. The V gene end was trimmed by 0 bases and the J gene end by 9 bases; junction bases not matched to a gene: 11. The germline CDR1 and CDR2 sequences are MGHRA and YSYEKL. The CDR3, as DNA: TGCGCCAGCAGCCAAGATACACTAGCGGGCGGGGTCGCCCAGTACTTC. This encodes CASSQDTLAGGVAQYF.